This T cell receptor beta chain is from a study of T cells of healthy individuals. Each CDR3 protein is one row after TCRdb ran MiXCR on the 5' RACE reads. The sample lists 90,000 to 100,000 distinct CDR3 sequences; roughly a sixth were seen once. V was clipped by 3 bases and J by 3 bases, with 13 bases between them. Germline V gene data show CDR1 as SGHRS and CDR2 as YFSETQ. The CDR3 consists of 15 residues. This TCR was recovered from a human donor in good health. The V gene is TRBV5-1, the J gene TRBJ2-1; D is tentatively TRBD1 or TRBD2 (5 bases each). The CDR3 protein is CASSSRQTNYNEQFF. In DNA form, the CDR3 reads TGCGCCAGCAGCTCGAGACAGACTAACTACAATGAGCAGTTCTTC.